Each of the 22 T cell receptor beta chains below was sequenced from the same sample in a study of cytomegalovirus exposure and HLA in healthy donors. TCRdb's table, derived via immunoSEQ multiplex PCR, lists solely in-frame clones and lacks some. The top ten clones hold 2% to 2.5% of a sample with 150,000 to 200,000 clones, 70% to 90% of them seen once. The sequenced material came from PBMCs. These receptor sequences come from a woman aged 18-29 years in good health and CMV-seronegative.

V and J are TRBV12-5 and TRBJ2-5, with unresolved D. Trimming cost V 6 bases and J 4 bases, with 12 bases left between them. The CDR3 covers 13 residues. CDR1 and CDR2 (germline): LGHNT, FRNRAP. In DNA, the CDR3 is TGTGCTAGTGGAATAGCTCTAGGAGAGACCCAGTACTTC. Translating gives CASGIALGETQYF.

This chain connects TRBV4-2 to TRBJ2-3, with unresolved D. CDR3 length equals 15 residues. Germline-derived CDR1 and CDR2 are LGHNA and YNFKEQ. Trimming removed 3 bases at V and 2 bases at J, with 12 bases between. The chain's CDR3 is CASSQGDTLTDTQYF. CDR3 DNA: TGTGCCAGCAGCCAGGGCGACACGCTCACAGATACGCAGTATTTT.

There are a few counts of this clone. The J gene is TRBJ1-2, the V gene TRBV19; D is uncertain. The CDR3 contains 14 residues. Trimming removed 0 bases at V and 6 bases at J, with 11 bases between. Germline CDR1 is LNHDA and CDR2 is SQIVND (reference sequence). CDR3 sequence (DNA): TGTGCCAGTAGTATAGATGGCCACATAAATGGCTACACCTTC. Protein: CASSIDGHINGYTF.

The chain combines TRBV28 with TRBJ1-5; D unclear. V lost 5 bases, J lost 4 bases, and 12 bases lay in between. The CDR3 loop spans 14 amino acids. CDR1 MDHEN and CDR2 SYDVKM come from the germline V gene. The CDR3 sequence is CASSPRSSNQPQHF. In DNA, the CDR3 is TGTGCCAGCAGTCCGCGTTCTTCAAATCAGCCCCAGCATTTT.

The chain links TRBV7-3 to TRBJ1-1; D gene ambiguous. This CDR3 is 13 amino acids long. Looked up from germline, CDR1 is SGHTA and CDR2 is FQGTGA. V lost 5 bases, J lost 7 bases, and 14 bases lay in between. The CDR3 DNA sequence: TGTGCCAGCAGCCGTTCCGGGTCGGGTGAAGCTTTCTTT. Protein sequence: CASSRSGSGEAFF.

CDR3 DNA sequence: TGTGCCAGCAGCTTCCACCAGGATACGCAGTATTTT. It translates to CASSFHQDTQYF. The chain joins TRBV11-2 to TRBJ2-3; D not resolved. Germline V lookup: CDR1 SGHAT, CDR2 FQNNGV. This CDR3 is 12 amino acids long. Trimming took off 3 bases at V and 6 bases at J, with 7 bases between the two ends.

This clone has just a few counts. The CDR3 is CSVDRQGGETQYF. DNA of the CDR3: TGCAGCGTGGATCGACAGGGAGGAGAGACCCAGTACTTC. This chain uses TRBV29-1 with TRBJ2-5; D might be TRBD1 (7 bases). This CDR3 region has 13 residues. The V end was cut by 6 bases, the J end by 4 bases, with 15 bases between. Germline V gives CDR1 SQVTM, CDR2 ANQGSEA.

DNA for the CDR3: TGTGCCAGCACCTGGGGGCCAGGGGGGAATGAAAAACTGTTTTTT. Protein: CASTWGPGGNEKLFF. This chain uses TRBV2 with TRBJ1-4, with TRBD1 matching 7 bases. The CDR3 extends over 15 amino acids. V shed 7 bases, J shed 5 bases, and the junction held 10 bases outside the gene matches. CDR1 SNHLY and CDR2 FYNNEI come from the germline V gene. Full variable domain (outside the CDR3, taken from reference TRBV2 and TRBJ1-4): EPEVTQTPSHQVTQMGQEVILRCVPISNHLYFYWYRQILGQKVEFLVSFYNNEISEKSEIFDDQFSVERPDGSNFTLKIRSTKLEDSAMYFCASTWGPGGNEKLFFGSGTQLSVL.

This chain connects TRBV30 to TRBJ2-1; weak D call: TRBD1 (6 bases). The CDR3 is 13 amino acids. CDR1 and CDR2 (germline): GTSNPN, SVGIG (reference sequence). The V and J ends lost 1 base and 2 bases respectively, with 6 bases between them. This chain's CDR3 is CAWSGQAYNEQFF. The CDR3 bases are TGTGCCTGGAGTGGACAGGCCTACAATGAGCAGTTCTTC.

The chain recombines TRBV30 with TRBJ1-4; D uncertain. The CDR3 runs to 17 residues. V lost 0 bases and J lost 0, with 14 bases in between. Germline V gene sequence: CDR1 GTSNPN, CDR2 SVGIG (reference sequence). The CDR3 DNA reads TGTGCCTGGAGTGTACTTAACCGGGGAGCAACTAATGAAAAACTGTTTTTT. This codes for CAWSVLNRGATNEKLFF.

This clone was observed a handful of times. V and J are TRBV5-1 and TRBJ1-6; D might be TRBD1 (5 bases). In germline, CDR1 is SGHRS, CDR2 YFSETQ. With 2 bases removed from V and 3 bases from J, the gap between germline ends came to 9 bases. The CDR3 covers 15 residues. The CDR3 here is CASSFGASYNSPLHF. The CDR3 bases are TGCGCCAGCAGCTTTGGGGCCAGCTATAATTCACCCCTCCACTTT.

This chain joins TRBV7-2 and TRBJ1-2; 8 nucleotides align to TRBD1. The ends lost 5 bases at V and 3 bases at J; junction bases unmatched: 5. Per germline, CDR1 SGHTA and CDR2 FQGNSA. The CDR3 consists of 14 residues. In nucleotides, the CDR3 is TGTGCCAGCAGCCCAATGACAGGGGACTATGGCTACACCTTC. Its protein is CASSPMTGDYGYTF.

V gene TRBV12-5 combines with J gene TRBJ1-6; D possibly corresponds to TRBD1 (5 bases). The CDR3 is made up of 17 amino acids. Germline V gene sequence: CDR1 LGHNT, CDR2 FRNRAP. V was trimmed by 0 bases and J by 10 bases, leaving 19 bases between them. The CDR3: CASGLVRFQDNESPLHF. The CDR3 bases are TGTGCTAGTGGTTTGGTACGATTTCAGGACAACGAGTCACCCCTCCACTTT.

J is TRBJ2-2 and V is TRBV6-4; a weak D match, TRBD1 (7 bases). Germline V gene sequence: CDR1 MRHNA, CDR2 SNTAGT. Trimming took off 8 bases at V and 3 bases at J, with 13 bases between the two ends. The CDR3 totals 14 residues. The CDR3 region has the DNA TGTGCCAGCGGACCCAGGGGGGACACCGGGGAGCTGTTTTTT. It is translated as CASGPRGDTGELFF.

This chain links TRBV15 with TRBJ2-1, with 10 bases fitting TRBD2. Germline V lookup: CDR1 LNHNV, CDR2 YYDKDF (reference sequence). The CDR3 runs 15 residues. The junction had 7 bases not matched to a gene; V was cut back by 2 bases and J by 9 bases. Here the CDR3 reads CATSRQREGQGEQFF. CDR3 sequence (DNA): TGTGCCACCAGCAGACAGCGGGAGGGCCAAGGTGAGCAGTTCTTC.

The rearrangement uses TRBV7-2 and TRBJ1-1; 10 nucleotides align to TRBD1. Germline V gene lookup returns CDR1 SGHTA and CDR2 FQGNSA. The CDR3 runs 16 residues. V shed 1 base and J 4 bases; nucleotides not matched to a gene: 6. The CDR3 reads CASSLGRQGARTEAFF. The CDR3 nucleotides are TGTGCCAGCAGCTTAGGTAGACAGGGGGCGCGCACTGAAGCTTTCTTT.

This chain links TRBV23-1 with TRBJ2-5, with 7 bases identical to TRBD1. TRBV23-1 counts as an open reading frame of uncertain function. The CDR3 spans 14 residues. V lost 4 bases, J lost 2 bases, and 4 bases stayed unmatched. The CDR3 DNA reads TGCGCCAGCAGTCGGTCGGGACAGCAAGAGACCCAGTACTTC. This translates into CASSRSGQQETQYF.

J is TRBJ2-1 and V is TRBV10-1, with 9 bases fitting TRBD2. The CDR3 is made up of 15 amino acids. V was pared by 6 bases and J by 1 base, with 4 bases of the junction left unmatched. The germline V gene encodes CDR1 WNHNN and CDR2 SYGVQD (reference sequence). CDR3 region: CASSDSGRSYNEQFF. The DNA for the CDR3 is TGCGCCAGCAGCGATAGCGGGAGATCCTACAATGAGCAGTTCTTC.

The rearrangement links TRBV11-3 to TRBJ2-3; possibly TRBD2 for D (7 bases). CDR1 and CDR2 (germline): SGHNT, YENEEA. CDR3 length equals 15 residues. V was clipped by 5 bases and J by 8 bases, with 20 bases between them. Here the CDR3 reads CASSPGPGGLGTQYF. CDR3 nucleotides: TGTGCCAGCAGCCCGGGACCGGGGGGCCTCGGTACGCAGTATTTT.

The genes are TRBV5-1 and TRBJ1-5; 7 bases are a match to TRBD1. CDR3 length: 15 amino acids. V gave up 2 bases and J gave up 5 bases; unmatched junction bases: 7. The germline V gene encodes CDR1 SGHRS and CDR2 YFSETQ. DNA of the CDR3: TGCGCCAGCAGCTTTGGCCAGGGGGACTATCAGCCCCAGCATTTT. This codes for CASSFGQGDYQPQHF.

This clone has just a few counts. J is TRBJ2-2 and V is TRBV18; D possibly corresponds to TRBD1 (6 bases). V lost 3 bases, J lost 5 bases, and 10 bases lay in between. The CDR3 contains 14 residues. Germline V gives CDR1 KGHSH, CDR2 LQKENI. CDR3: CASSPDSGTGELFF. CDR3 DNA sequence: TGTGCCAGCTCACCGGACAGTGGGACCGGGGAGCTGTTTTTT.

CDR3 amino acids: CALADSEAFF. As DNA, the CDR3 is TGTGCCTTGGCGGACAGCGAAGCTTTCTTT. This rearrangement joins TRBV30 to TRBJ1-1, with TRBD1 as a possible D gene (6 bases). Trimming removed 7 bases at V and 8 bases at J, with 11 bases between. Looked up from germline, CDR1 is GTSNPN and CDR2 is SVGIG (reference sequence). The CDR3 loop spans 10 amino acids.